Following are 19 T cell receptor beta chains from one sample sequenced in a study of vaccination effects on CD4 cells after COVID-19. No antigens are known for them. Data came from immunoSEQ multiplex PCR; TCRdb stores just in-frame clones and leaves some out. The sample comprises about 40,000 clones, approximately 70% of which are singletons, and about 8% rests with the top ten. When more than 9 days of culture had elapsed, CD4+ T cells were isolated. Everyone in the study got two shots of either the BNT162b2 or mRNA-1273 vaccine. This specimen was CD4+ T cells from PBMCs cultured without peptide, taken after COVID-19 vaccination. The receptors shown here come from a human donor who received a COVID-19 vaccine.

This chain joins TRBV7-9 and TRBJ2-7; the D is unclear. V was shortened by 4 bases and J by 2 bases, with 15 bases between the two germline ends. This CDR3 is built from 15 residues. Germline loops: CDR1 SEHNR, CDR2 FQNEAQ (reference sequence). In DNA, the CDR3 is TGTGCCAGCAGCTCCTGGGGTTGGGGTACCTACGAGCAGTACTTC. Its translation: CASSSWGWGTYEQYF.

The rearrangement joins TRBV27 to TRBJ2-3, with 8 bases matching TRBD1. Trimming at V came to 6 bases and at J to 1 base, leaving 15 bases not matched to a gene. CDR1 is MNHEY and CDR2 is SMNVEV in the germline V gene (reference sequence). This CDR3 is built from 18 residues. In nucleotides, the CDR3 is TGTGCCAGCAGCCACTTGCAGGGGGCGCGTTTCCGCACAGATACGCAGTATTTT. The encoded protein is CASSHLQGARFRTDTQYF.

This clone was observed once. In DNA form, the CDR3 reads TGTGCCAGCAGTTCGGACAGACCGAACTACACCTTC. Translation gives CASSSDRPNYTF. This chain links TRBV6-2 or TRBV6-3 with TRBJ1-2, with D maybe TRBD1 (6 bases). The CDR3 extends over 12 amino acids. The germline V gene has CDR1 MNHEY and CDR2 SVGEGT. V was trimmed by 4 bases and J by 10 bases, leaving 13 bases between them.

The chain combines TRBV5-4 with TRBJ1-3; no reliable D call. The CDR3 is 15 residues long. Germline CDR1 and CDR2: SGHNT and YYREEE (reference sequence). Deletions cut 0 bases from V and 0 bases from J, with 7 bases between. As DNA, the CDR3 is TGTGCCAGCAGCTTGGACGGACGCTCTGGAAACACCATATATTTT. As protein: CASSLDGRSGNTIYF.

This clone was picked up a small number of times. The chain carries TRBV2 and TRBJ1-5; TRBD1 aligns across 8 bases. This CDR3 is 14 amino acids long. Germline V gene sequence: CDR1 SNHLY, CDR2 FYNNEI. Losses at the gene ends were 6 bases for V and 4 bases for J; bases not matched to a gene: 5. CDR3 region: CASSRGLRNQPQHF. CDR3 DNA sequence: TGTGCCAGCAGCAGGGGGCTAAGGAATCAGCCCCAGCATTTT. The whole variable domain, filled in from reference TRBV2 and TRBJ1-5, reads EPEVTQTPSHQVTQMGQEVILRCVPISNHLYFYWYRQILGQKVEFLVSFYNNEISEKSEIFDDQFSVERPDGSNFTLKIRSTKLEDSAMYFCASSRGLRNQPQHFGDGTRLSIL.

The V call is TRBV12-3 or TRBV12-4, the J call TRBJ1-2; D uncertain. The CDR3 contains 13 residues. V gave up 6 bases and J gave up 8 bases, with 16 bases separating them. CDR3 region: CASSPPAVYGYTF. DNA of the CDR3: TGTGCCAGCAGCCCGCCGGCCGTGTACGGCTACACCTTC.

The chain couples TRBV5-1 to TRBJ2-3; TRBD2 matches 9 bases. Germline V lookup: CDR1 SGHRS, CDR2 YFSETQ. J was trimmed by 0 bases and V by 4 bases; bases with no gene match: 3. This CDR3 is built from 15 residues. The CDR3 sequence: CASSGLATSTDTQYF. As DNA, the CDR3 is TGCGCCAGCAGCGGACTAGCGACTAGCACAGATACGCAGTATTTT.

The J gene is TRBJ2-1, the V gene TRBV27; unclear D gene. This CDR3 has 14 amino acids. From germline, CDR1 is MNHEY and CDR2 SMNVEV (reference sequence). V was clipped by 6 bases and J by 8 bases, with 17 bases between them. CDR3 bases: TGTGCCAGCAGATTCCGGAGCGACGGCGATGAGCAGTTCTTC. The encoded protein is CASRFRSDGDEQFF.

The gene calls are TRBV5-4 and TRBJ1-3; TRBD1 agrees at 8 bases. The length of the CDR3 is 16 residues. The V segment lost 0 bases and the J segment 3 bases; nucleotides outside the gene matches: 5. Germline values: CDR1 SGHNT, CDR2 YYREEE (reference sequence). CDR3 sequence reads: CASSLAQGALGNTIYF. The CDR3 DNA is TGTGCCAGCAGCTTGGCCCAGGGGGCGCTTGGAAACACCATATATTTT.

This clone is judged medium-sized. The chain combines TRBV6-1 with TRBJ2-7, with 9 bases aligning to TRBD2. The germline gives CDR1 MNHNS, CDR2 SASEGT. The CDR3 sequence is 15 residues long. With 2 bases clipped from V and 6 bases from J, the junction kept 8 bases outside the gene matches. The CDR3 coding sequence is TGTGCCAGCAGTGAAAGTAGTAGCGGGAGTAGCGAGCAGTACTTC. It translates to CASSESSSGSSEQYF.

The CDR3 DNA reads TGTGCCAGCAGCCAGGTAAAGCGGGGGGGCCTGAATGAGCAGTTCTTC. This gives the protein CASSQVKRGGLNEQFF. The chain recombines TRBV7-8 with TRBJ2-1; TRBD2 matches 10 bases. Germline V gene lookup returns CDR1 SGHVS and CDR2 FQNEAQ. The CDR3 length is 16 residues. Trimming removed 5 bases from V and 7 bases from J; junction bases left unmatched: 11.

The V gene is TRBV18, the J gene TRBJ2-5; 9 nucleotides match TRBD1. This CDR3 has 15 residues. J was trimmed by 5 bases and V by 6 bases; bases with no gene match: 10. Germline CDR1 and CDR2: KGHSH and LQKENI. CDR3 bases: TGTGCCAGCTCGCCTCGGACAGGGGCAGGGGAGACCCAGTACTTC. It is translated as CASSPRTGAGETQYF. Full variable domain (remainder filled in from reference TRBV18 and TRBJ2-5): NAGVMQNPRHLVRRRGQEARLRCSPMKGHSHVYWYRQLPEEGLKFMVYLQKENIIDESGMPKERFSAEFPKEGPSILRIQQVVRGDSAAYFCASSPRTGAGETQYFGPGTRLLVL.

The V gene is TRBV5-6, the J gene TRBJ1-2; D possibly corresponds to TRBD1 (5 bases). Germline V gives CDR1 SGHDT, CDR2 YYEEEE. The V end lost 3 bases, the J end lost 4 bases, and 13 bases lay between the germline ends. The CDR3 length is 14 residues. The CDR3 sequence is CASSWSGVPYGYTF. DNA for the CDR3: TGTGCCAGCAGCTGGTCGGGGGTTCCCTATGGCTACACCTTC.

V gene TRBV5-1 combines with J gene TRBJ2-3, with D maybe TRBD2 (5 bases). Trimming pared 0 bases from V and 2 bases from J, leaving 10 bases between. Per the germline V gene, CDR1 is SGHRS and CDR2 is YFSETQ. This CDR3 is built from 15 residues. The CDR3 sequence is CASSLAGKLTDTQYF. In DNA, the CDR3 is TGCGCCAGCAGCTTGGCGGGGAAACTCACAGATACGCAGTATTTT.

V is TRBV5-1 and J is TRBJ2-3, with D possibly being TRBD1 (6 bases). The germline V gene has CDR1 SGHRS and CDR2 YFSETQ. Trimming pared 3 bases from V and 0 bases from J, leaving 14 bases between. The CDR3 runs 16 residues. This chain's CDR3 is CASSSTGQTSTDTQYF. In DNA form, the CDR3 reads TGCGCCAGCAGCTCCACCGGACAGACTAGCACAGATACGCAGTATTTT.

The chain joins TRBV4-1 to TRBJ2-7, with 14 bases aligning to TRBD2. CDR3 size: 15 residues. The ends lost 3 bases at V and 2 bases at J; junction bases unmatched: 0. CDR1 is MGHRA and CDR2 is YSYEKL in the germline V gene. The CDR3 bases are TGCGCCAGCAGCCAGGGACTAGCGGGAGCCTACGAGCAGTACTTC. This gives the protein CASSQGLAGAYEQYF.

The V and J genes are TRBV9 and TRBJ2-7; perhaps D is TRBD1 or TRBD2 (5 bases each). The germline V gene encodes CDR1 SGDLS and CDR2 YYNGEE. V lost 3 bases to trimming and J lost 2 bases, with 12 bases between them. The CDR3 runs 14 residues. CDR3 amino acids: CASSARDGTYEQYF. The CDR3 nucleotides read TGTGCCAGCAGCGCCAGGGACGGGACCTACGAGCAGTACTTC.

The V call is TRBV5-1, the J call TRBJ2-1, with 13 bases that match TRBD2. Germline V gene sequence: CDR1 SGHRS, CDR2 YFSETQ. Unmatched junction bases numbered 9, after V lost 6 bases and J lost 6 bases. This CDR3 comprises 16 residues. CDR3 amino acids: CASTDPLAGGLNEQFF. DNA of the CDR3: TGCGCCAGCACCGACCCACTAGCGGGAGGGCTCAATGAGCAGTTCTTC.

The chain joins TRBV25-1 to TRBJ2-2; no firm D call. V gave up 7 bases and J gave up 7 bases, with 13 bases separating them. This CDR3 is built from 13 residues. Looked up from germline, CDR1 is MGHDK and CDR2 is SYGVNS. This chain's CDR3 is CASKSGYFGELFF. CDR3 sequence (DNA): TGTGCCAGCAAATCTGGCTACTTCGGGGAGCTGTTTTTT.